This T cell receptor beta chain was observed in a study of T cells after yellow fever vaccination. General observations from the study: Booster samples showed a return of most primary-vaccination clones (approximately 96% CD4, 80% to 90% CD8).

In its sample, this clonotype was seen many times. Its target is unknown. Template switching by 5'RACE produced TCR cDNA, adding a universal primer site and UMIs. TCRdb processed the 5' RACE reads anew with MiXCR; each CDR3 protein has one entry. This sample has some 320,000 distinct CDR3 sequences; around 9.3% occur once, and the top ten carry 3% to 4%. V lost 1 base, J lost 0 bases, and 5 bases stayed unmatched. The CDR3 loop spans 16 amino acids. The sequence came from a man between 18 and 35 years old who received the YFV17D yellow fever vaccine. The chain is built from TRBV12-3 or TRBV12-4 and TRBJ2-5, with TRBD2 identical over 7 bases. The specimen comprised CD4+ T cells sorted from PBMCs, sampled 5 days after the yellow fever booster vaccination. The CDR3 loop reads CASSLVPSGYQETQYF. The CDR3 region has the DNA TGTGCCAGCAGTTTAGTTCCTAGCGGATACCAAGAGACCCAGTACTTC.